Listed below are T cell receptor beta chains from one sample, sequenced in a study of T cells after yellow fever vaccination. TCRdb reprocessed the 5' RACE reads via MiXCR and lists one record per CDR3 protein. The table includes around 590,000 distinct CDR3 sequences, 12% detected once. Sequenced material: PBMCs, taken on the day of the yellow fever booster vaccination. The origin of the receptors is a man aged 30 to 39 who received the YFV17D yellow fever vaccine. CDR3s include the opening cysteine and the closing phenylalanine or tryptophan. Fields, in order: V gene, J gene, CDR3 length, clone size, D gene, CDR3 DNA, CDR3 protein. D genes are given only for firm matches. For some rows the clone size is stated as once, few or many, or as a class when expanded; others skip it.

V gene: TRBV27
J gene: TRBJ2-1
CDR3 length: 13
clone size: NA
D gene: NA
CDR3 DNA: TGTGCCAGCAGTTTATCCAGCTCGCTTGAGCAGTTCTTC
CDR3 protein: CASSLSSSLEQFF

V gene: TRBV25-1
J gene: TRBJ2-7
CDR3 length: 12
clone size: NA
D gene: NA
CDR3 DNA: TGTGCCAGCAAACACAACTCCTACGAGCAGTACTTC
CDR3 protein: CASKHNSYEQYF

V gene: TRBV5-6
J gene: TRBJ2-4
CDR3 length: 16
clone size: NA
D gene: TRBD2
CDR3 DNA: TGTGCCAGCAGCTTGTGGACTAGCGGGGCCGAAAACATTCAGTACTTC
CDR3 protein: CASSLWTSGAENIQYF

V gene: TRBV5-5
J gene: TRBJ2-2
CDR3 length: 13
clone size: few
D gene: NA
CDR3 DNA: TGTGCCAGCAGCATACTAGAGCCCGGGGAGCTGTTTTTT
CDR3 protein: CASSILEPGELFF

V gene: TRBV6-1
J gene: TRBJ2-7
CDR3 length: 15
clone size: many
D gene: TRBD2
CDR3 DNA: TGTGCCAGCGGATGGAGCGGGAGGAGCTCCTACGAGCAGTACTTC
CDR3 protein: CASGWSGRSSYEQYF

V gene: TRBV5-5
J gene: TRBJ2-7
CDR3 length: 16
clone size: few
D gene: NA
CDR3 DNA: TGTGCCAGCAGCTTGGCCAGCGGCAGCTATCTCTTCGAGCAGTACTTC
CDR3 protein: CASSLASGSYLFEQYF

V gene: TRBV10-3
J gene: TRBJ2-7
CDR3 length: 11
clone size: few
D gene: TRBD2
CDR3 DNA: TGTGCCATCACTAGCGGCTACGAGCAGTACTTC
CDR3 protein: CAITSGYEQYF

V gene: TRBV5-1
J gene: TRBJ2-1
CDR3 length: 16
clone size: many
D gene: NA
CDR3 DNA: TGCGCCAGCAGCTTGGCCGGGGGCGGGCCATACAATGAGCAGTTCTTC
CDR3 protein: CASSLAGGGPYNEQFF

V gene: TRBV5-1
J gene: TRBJ2-3
CDR3 length: 18
clone size: NA
D gene: NA
CDR3 DNA: TGCGCCAGCAGCTTGGAGGCGACTCTCACCCTCGGCACAGATACGCAGTATTTT
CDR3 protein: CASSLEATLTLGTDTQYF

V gene: TRBV5-1
J gene: TRBJ1-2
CDR3 length: 15
clone size: few
D gene: TRBD1
CDR3 DNA: TGCGCCAGCAGCTTGGGGGACAGCGGTAACTATGGCTACACCTTC
CDR3 protein: CASSLGDSGNYGYTF

V gene: TRBV11-3
J gene: TRBJ2-1
CDR3 length: 17
clone size: NA
D gene: NA
CDR3 DNA: TGTGCCAGCAGCTCGACTCGGGACTCAAGCTCCTACAATGAGCAGTTCTTC
CDR3 protein: CASSSTRDSSSYNEQFF

V gene: TRBV7-2
J gene: TRBJ2-7
CDR3 length: 15
clone size: NA
D gene: TRBD2
CDR3 DNA: TGTGCCAGCAGCTTAGTTGGGGGAGGGCCTTACGAGCAGTACTTC
CDR3 protein: CASSLVGGGPYEQYF

V gene: TRBV5-5
J gene: TRBJ2-5
CDR3 length: 14
clone size: NA
D gene: NA
CDR3 DNA: TGTGCCAGCAGCTTGGTTCCGGGCAAAGAGACCCAGTACTTC
CDR3 protein: CASSLVPGKETQYF

V gene: TRBV12-3/TRBV12-4
J gene: TRBJ1-1
CDR3 length: 14
clone size: NA
D gene: TRBD1
CDR3 DNA: TGTGCCAGCACTTTGCGGACAGGGAACACTGAAGCTTTCTTT
CDR3 protein: CASTLRTGNTEAFF

V gene: TRBV12-3/TRBV12-4
J gene: TRBJ1-6
CDR3 length: 14
clone size: few
D gene: NA
CDR3 DNA: TGTGCCAGCAGTTTAGGGCCGACTACCTCACCCCTCCACTTT
CDR3 protein: CASSLGPTTSPLHF

V gene: TRBV5-1
J gene: TRBJ2-1
CDR3 length: 14
clone size: NA
D gene: NA
CDR3 DNA: TGCGCCAGCAGCTTGGTTGGGTTTATCGATGAGCAGTTCTTC
CDR3 protein: CASSLVGFIDEQFF

V gene: TRBV5-1
J gene: TRBJ2-1
CDR3 length: 17
clone size: few
D gene: TRBD2
CDR3 DNA: TGCGCCAGCAGCCGTAGCGGGAGAAAGGGCTCCTACAATGAGCAGTTCTTC
CDR3 protein: CASSRSGRKGSYNEQFF

V gene: TRBV5-1
J gene: TRBJ2-5
CDR3 length: 16
clone size: NA
D gene: TRBD1
CDR3 DNA: TGCGCCAGCAGCTTAAAGACAGGGGGCCAACAAGAGACCCAGTACTTC
CDR3 protein: CASSLKTGGQQETQYF

V gene: TRBV6-2/TRBV6-3
J gene: TRBJ2-2
CDR3 length: 14
clone size: many
D gene: NA
CDR3 DNA: TGTGCCAGCAGAAAGATCCGGAACACCGGGGAGCTGTTTTTT
CDR3 protein: CASRKIRNTGELFF

V gene: TRBV7-9
J gene: TRBJ2-3
CDR3 length: 15
clone size: many
D gene: NA
CDR3 DNA: TGTGCCAGCAGCTTGGGTAGCGGATTCACAGATACGCAGTATTTT
CDR3 protein: CASSLGSGFTDTQYF

V gene: TRBV7-7
J gene: TRBJ2-3
CDR3 length: 13
clone size: many
D gene: NA
CDR3 DNA: TGTGCCAGCAGCCCCAGGGGGGGAGATACGCAGTATTTT
CDR3 protein: CASSPRGGDTQYF

V gene: TRBV12-5
J gene: TRBJ2-2
CDR3 length: 19
clone size: few
D gene: TRBD2
CDR3 DNA: TGTGCTAGTGGTACCCCGGGACTAGCGGGAAGAACGAACACCGGGGAGCTGTTTTTT
CDR3 protein: CASGTPGLAGRTNTGELFF

V gene: TRBV5-1
J gene: TRBJ2-7
CDR3 length: 15
clone size: few
D gene: TRBD2
CDR3 DNA: TGCGCCACCCAATCTGTAGCGGGAGATACCTACGAGCAGTACTTC
CDR3 protein: CATQSVAGDTYEQYF

V gene: TRBV7-3
J gene: TRBJ1-2
CDR3 length: 15
clone size: NA
D gene: TRBD1
CDR3 DNA: TGTGCCAGCAGCTTGCAACAGGGGGCTAACTATGGCTACACCTTC
CDR3 protein: CASSLQQGANYGYTF

V gene: TRBV7-2
J gene: TRBJ2-7
CDR3 length: 13
clone size: few
D gene: TRBD1
CDR3 DNA: TGTGCCAGCAGCTTCAGACAGGGCCACGAGCAGTACTTC
CDR3 protein: CASSFRQGHEQYF

V gene: TRBV6-2/TRBV6-3
J gene: TRBJ2-3
CDR3 length: 15
clone size: NA
D gene: NA
CDR3 DNA: TGTGCCAGCAACTCTCAGATTCCTAGCACAGATACGCAGTATTTT
CDR3 protein: CASNSQIPSTDTQYF

V gene: TRBV6-5
J gene: TRBJ2-5
CDR3 length: 16
clone size: many
D gene: NA
CDR3 DNA: TGTGCCAGCAGTTACTCGTTCACTAGCTCTCAAGAGACCCAGTACTTC
CDR3 protein: CASSYSFTSSQETQYF

V gene: TRBV5-1
J gene: TRBJ2-7
CDR3 length: 16
clone size: NA
D gene: NA
CDR3 DNA: TGCGCCAGCGGATTGGCCACACAGCTAAACACCTACGAGCAGTACTTC
CDR3 protein: CASGLATQLNTYEQYF

V gene: TRBV5-4
J gene: TRBJ2-5
CDR3 length: 15
clone size: few
D gene: NA
CDR3 DNA: TGTGCCAGCAGCTTGGAGTTAGGGGGTCAAGAGACCCAGTACTTC
CDR3 protein: CASSLELGGQETQYF

V gene: TRBV12-3/TRBV12-4
J gene: TRBJ2-2
CDR3 length: 13
clone size: NA
D gene: NA
CDR3 DNA: TGTGCCGGCGGTCCAGGGGTGACCGGGGAGCTGTTTTTT
CDR3 protein: CAGGPGVTGELFF

V gene: TRBV3-1
J gene: TRBJ2-7
CDR3 length: 15
clone size: NA
D gene: TRBD1
CDR3 DNA: TGTGCCAGCAGCCAAGGGGACAGGGGGCCCTACGAGCAGTACTTC
CDR3 protein: CASSQGDRGPYEQYF

V gene: TRBV3-1
J gene: TRBJ2-5
CDR3 length: 16
clone size: NA
D gene: TRBD2
CDR3 DNA: TGTGCCAGCAGCCAACACGGAGCGGGAGTGGGAGAGACCCAGTACTTC
CDR3 protein: CASSQHGAGVGETQYF

V gene: TRBV19
J gene: TRBJ2-3
CDR3 length: 13
clone size: NA
D gene: NA
CDR3 DNA: TGTGCCAGTAGTCGTGGACAGACAGATACGCAGTATTTT
CDR3 protein: CASSRGQTDTQYF